This T cell receptor (beta chain) emerged from a study of shared clonotypes between healthy human individuals. Comments on this clone: The antigen is not known.

General study points: Represented genetic and exposure-history diversity was restricted by having few donors. Among non-shared clonotypes, generation probabilities were lower than among those shared by all four donors. Across a handful of donors, naive CD4 shared about 5%, naive CD8 more than 3%, memory CD4 2% to 2.5%, memory CD8 around 0.36%.

The naive CD8 fraction comprised CD45RO-negative cells positively selected for CCR7 and excluded terminally differentiated effector memory CD45RA+ cells. Sorted-subset replicate PCRs used 200 ng DNA, approximately 27,000 T cell genomes. Produced via immunoSEQ multiplex PCR; TCRdb's table is partial and in-frame only. The table has more than 2 million clones, about 95% seen once. V lost 7 bases, J lost 4 bases, and 10 bases lay in between. The CDR3 has 13 residues. The germline V gene encodes CDR1 MNHEY and CDR2 SVGAGI. Sample: naive CD8+ T cells sorted from blood. The rearrangement uses TRBV6-5 and TRBJ2-2; D not certain. The receptor's source is a man between 18 and 29 years old in good health. The CDR3 region is CASIGHLTGELFF. The CDR3 DNA is TGTGCCAGCATCGGGCACCTCACCGGGGAGCTGTTTTTT.